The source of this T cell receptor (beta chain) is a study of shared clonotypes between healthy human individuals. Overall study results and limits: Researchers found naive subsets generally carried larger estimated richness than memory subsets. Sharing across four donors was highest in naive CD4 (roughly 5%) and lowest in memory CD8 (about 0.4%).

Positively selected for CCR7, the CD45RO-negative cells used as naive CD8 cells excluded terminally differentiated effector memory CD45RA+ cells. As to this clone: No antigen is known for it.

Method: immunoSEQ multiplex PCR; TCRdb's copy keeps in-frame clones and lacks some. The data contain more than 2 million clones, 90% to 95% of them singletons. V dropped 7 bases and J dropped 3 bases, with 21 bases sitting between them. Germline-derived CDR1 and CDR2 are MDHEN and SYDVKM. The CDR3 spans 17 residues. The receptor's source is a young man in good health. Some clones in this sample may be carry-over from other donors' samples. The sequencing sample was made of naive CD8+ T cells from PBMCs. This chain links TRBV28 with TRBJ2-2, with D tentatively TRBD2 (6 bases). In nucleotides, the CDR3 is TGTGCCAGCAAGTTTTCGGGCTTGGCTAGCGACACCGGGGAGCTGTTTTTT. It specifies CASKFSGLASDTGELFF.